The subject of this entry is one T cell receptor (beta chain). These data come from a study of control samples from healthy donors and cancer patients. V lost 5 bases to trimming and J lost 4 bases; unmatched junction nucleotides: 5. This CDR3 region has 15 residues. Germline loops: CDR1 PRHDT, CDR2 FYEKMQ (reference sequence). Using immunoSEQ multiplex PCR, the repertoire was profiled, and TCRdb retains in-frame clones only, with some absent. This sample carries around 120,000 clones, approximately 94% of them seen once, and the ten largest clones take 3.6%. This TCR derives from a man between 25 and 39 years old in good health. This chain links TRBV13 with TRBJ2-1, with 10 bases that match TRBD2. The sequencing input was blood. For the CDR3, the DNA is TGTGCCAGCAGCCCAACTAGCGGGATGTACAATGAGCAGTTCTTC. This encodes CASSPTSGMYNEQFF.